This is a list of T cell receptor beta chains from one sample in a study of glioma-infiltrating T cells. MiXCR, run by TCRdb on the multiplex PCR reads, gives a single entry per CDR3 protein. Of more than 85,000 distinct CDR3 sequences listed, about 25% are singletons. Sequencing used glioma tissue, nonneoplastic brain tissue, or PBMCs (not recorded which). Source of these receptors: a human donor with low-grade glioma or glioblastoma, undergoing nonglioma brain surgery, or in good health (not recorded which). Each CDR3 is given with its conserved first and last residue. D genes are given only for firm matches. For some rows the clone size is stated as once, few or many, or as a class when expanded; others skip it.

size	V	length	J	D	CDR3	DNA
many	TRBV6-2/TRBV6-3	16	TRBJ2-1	NA	CASSYHHRSSYNEQFF	TGTGCCAGCAGTTACCATCACAGGAGCTCCTACAATGAGCAGTTCTTC
many	TRBV27	14	TRBJ1-2	NA	CASSLAGTAASYTF	TGTGCCAGCAGTTTAGCCGGGACCGCAGCCAGCTACACCTTC
many	TRBV20-1	14	TRBJ1-1	TRBD1	CSARDGGQGVATFF	TGCAGTGCTAGAGATGGGGGACAGGGGGTAGCAACTTTCTTT
NA	TRBV6-1	16	TRBJ2-2	TRBD2	CARRPRGGQYNGELFF	TGTGCCCGCAGACCGCGGGGGGGCCAGTACAACGGGGAGCTGTTTTTT
many	TRBV7-3	12	TRBJ2-1	NA	CASSNLGFEQFF	TGTGCCAGCAGTAATCTAGGGTTCGAGCAGTTCTTC
few	TRBV2	11	TRBJ2-7	NA	CASSPEYEQYF	TGTGCCAGCAGTCCCGAGTACGAGCAGTACTTC
many	TRBV19	15	TRBJ1-5	NA	CASSPRRGGDQPQHF	TGTGCCAGTAGTCCACGGAGGGGAGGCGATCAGCCCCAGCATTTT
many	TRBV19	15	TRBJ1-5	NA	CASSRRDMGNQPQHF	TGTGCCAGTAGTCGAAGAGACATGGGCAATCAGCCCCAGCATTTT
few	TRBV9	15	TRBJ1-1	NA	CASSVGFNRNTEAFF	TGTGCCAGCAGCGTAGGTTTTAACAGGAACACTGAAGCTTTCTTT
many	TRBV2	17	TRBJ2-5	TRBD1	CASSTTRDRRPGETQYF	TGTGCCAGCAGCACAACCCGGGACAGGCGTCCGGGAGAGACCCAGTACTTC
many	TRBV28	15	TRBJ2-1	TRBD1	CASYPQGTAINEQFF	TGTGCCAGCTACCCGCAGGGGACAGCCATCAATGAGCAGTTCTTC
many	TRBV5-1	13	TRBJ1-5	NA	CASSLDGNQPQHF	TGCGCCAGCAGCTTAGACGGGAATCAGCCCCAGCATTTT
many	TRBV28	15	TRBJ2-5	TRBD2	CASSLGTSGQETQYF	TGTGCCAGCAGTTTGGGGACTAGCGGACAAGAGACCCAGTACTTC
many	TRBV6-2/TRBV6-3	13	TRBJ2-1	NA	CSSALGQLNEQFF	TGTTCCAGTGCATTGGGCCAGTTGAATGAGCAGTTCTTC
NA	TRBV29-1	13	TRBJ2-3	NA	CSGEWRNTDTQYF	TGCAGCGGGGAGTGGCGGAACACAGATACGCAGTATTTT
NA	TRBV2	15	TRBJ2-1	TRBD1	CASSELRQGYNKQFF	TGTGCCAGCAGTGAACTTCGACAGGGGTACAATAAGCAGTTCTTC
NA	TRBV3-1	12	TRBJ1-1	NA	CASSPGLLGAFF	TGTGCCAGCAGCCCTGGCCTCCTGGGAGCTTTCTTT
many	TRBV10-1	17	TRBJ2-3	TRBD2	CASSPRTSGRLTDTQYF	TGCGCCAGCAGCCCACGGACTAGCGGGAGACTCACAGATACGCAGTATTTT
many	TRBV7-2	15	TRBJ2-1	NA	CASSLSDRSYNEQFF	TGTGCCAGCAGCTTAAGCGACCGCTCCTACAATGAGCAGTTCTTC
many	TRBV4-3	17	TRBJ2-1	TRBD1	CASSQELIRTGGNEQFF	TGCGCCAGCAGCCAAGAATTAATCAGGACAGGGGGCAATGAGCAGTTCTTC
many	TRBV2	16	TRBJ2-2	TRBD1	CASSPPGTGVTGELFF	TGTGCCAGCAGTCCTCCCGGGACAGGGGTGACCGGGGAGCTGTTTTTT
many	TRBV5-4	13	TRBJ2-1	NA	CAYIRQPYNEQFF	TGTGCCTATATCCGACAACCTTACAATGAGCAGTTCTTC
NA	TRBV20-1	15	TRBJ2-1	TRBD2	CSASPTSGRSTEQFF	TGCAGTGCCTCCCCGACTAGCGGGAGGAGTACTGAGCAGTTCTTC
many	TRBV4-2	15	TRBJ2-7	NA	CASSRETGTAYEQYF	TGTGCCAGCAGCCGAGAGACAGGGACTGCCTACGAGCAGTACTTC
once	TRBV6-1	14	TRBJ1-3	NA	CAGVGRLSGNTIYF	TGTGCCGGTGTCGGGAGGCTGTCTGGAAACACCATATATTTT
many	TRBV4-1	13	TRBJ2-1	NA	CASSGTQYNEQFF	TGCGCCAGCAGCGGGACACAGTACAATGAGCAGTTCTTC
NA	TRBV6-5	17	TRBJ1-1	TRBD1	CASSYIRGLAMKTEAFF	TGCGCCAGCAGTTACATCAGGGGGCTCGCCATGAAAACTGAAGCTTTCTTT
many	TRBV25-1	12	TRBJ2-2	NA	CASSEGIGELFF	TGTGCCAGCAGTGAGGGGATCGGGGAGCTGTTTTTT
NA	TRBV5-1	15	TRBJ2-1	NA	CASSLAHGDYNEQFF	TGCGCCAGCAGCTTGGCCCATGGGGACTACAATGAGCAGTTCTTC
many	TRBV29-1	11	TRBJ2-4	TRBD1	CSVYRGNIQYF	TGCAGCGTCTACAGGGGGAACATTCAGTACTTC
many	TRBV18	15	TRBJ1-5	NA	CASSPWGGRNQPQHF	TGTGCCAGCTCCCCTTGGGGCGGACGCAATCAGCCCCAGCATTTT
many	TRBV27	14	TRBJ2-3	TRBD2	CATSGAGVADTQYF	TGTGCCACCAGCGGAGCGGGAGTCGCGGATACGCAGTATTTT
many	TRBV2	14	TRBJ2-3	NA	CASAPGQSTDTQYF	TGTGCCAGCGCTCCGGGGCAAAGCACAGATACGCAGTATTTT
NA	TRBV25-1	16	TRBJ2-7	TRBD2	CASSEATGGDSYEQYF	TGTGCCAGCAGTGAAGCAACGGGAGGGGACTCCTACGAGCAGTACTTC
few	TRBV29-1	15	TRBJ2-1	TRBD2	CSVGGTSGIYNEQFF	TGCAGCGTTGGGGGGACTAGCGGAATATACAATGAGCAGTTCTTC
many	TRBV7-9	12	TRBJ1-6	NA	CASTPFNSPLHF	TGTGCCAGCACCCCATTTAATTCACCCCTCCACTTT
NA	TRBV7-2	15	TRBJ1-6	NA	CASSFSRPYNSPLHF	TGTGCCAGCAGCTTCTCAAGACCTTATAATTCACCCCTCCACTTT
many	TRBV20-1	15	TRBJ2-5	TRBD1	CSARGFKTGQETQYF	TGCAGTGCTAGAGGGTTCAAGACAGGGCAAGAGACCCAGTACTTC
NA	TRBV30	17	TRBJ1-1	NA	CAWKGGRGRALNTEAFF	TGTGCCTGGAAAGGCGGAAGAGGCAGAGCCTTGAACACTGAAGCTTTCTTT
few	TRBV5-4	15	TRBJ1-5	TRBD1	CASSRQGQGDQPQHF	TGTGCCAGCAGCCGACAGGGACAGGGTGATCAGCCCCAGCATTTT
NA	TRBV9	14	TRBJ2-3	NA	CASSVLTTARTQYF	TGTGCCAGCAGCGTCCTTACCACGGCCCGTACGCAGTATTTT
few	TRBV9	15	TRBJ2-3	NA	CASSSVISYTDTQYF	TGTGCCAGCAGCTCCGTCATATCCTACACAGATACGCAGTATTTT
NA	TRBV7-2	15	TRBJ2-1	TRBD2	CASSLGLASGNEQFF	TGTGCCAGCAGCTTAGGACTAGCGTCGGGGAATGAGCAGTTCTTC
many	TRBV14	14	TRBJ1-1	NA	CASSQTGGATEAFF	TGTGCCAGCAGCCAGACAGGTGGGGCCACTGAAGCTTTCTTT
few	TRBV13	14	TRBJ2-1	NA	CASSPPGPGDEQFF	TGTGCCAGCAGCCCCCCGGGTCCGGGCGATGAGCAGTTCTTC
NA	TRBV5-6	17	TRBJ2-1	TRBD2	CASSLAAQRGGRNEQFF	TGTGCCAGCAGCTTGGCCGCCCAGCGGGGGGGCAGGAATGAGCAGTTCTTC
many	TRBV20-1	13	TRBJ1-5	TRBD1	CSARDRDYGPQHF	TGCAGTGCTAGGGACAGGGACTACGGGCCCCAGCATTTT
NA	TRBV25-1	15	TRBJ1-6	NA	CASRHAGRGNSQLHF	TGTGCCAGCCGCCACGCGGGACGGGGTAATTCACAGCTCCACTTT
NA	TRBV19	13	TRBJ1-1	NA	CASSIARGAEAFF	TGTGCCAGTAGTATAGCCAGGGGCGCTGAAGCTTTCTTT
many	TRBV29-1	14	TRBJ2-1	NA	CSVVDGSNYNEQFF	TGCAGCGTTGTAGACGGGAGTAACTACAATGAGCAGTTCTTC
many	TRBV5-1	15	TRBJ1-1	TRBD1	CASSQDRLGNTEAFF	TGCGCCAGCAGCCAGGACAGGCTTGGGAACACTGAAGCTTTCTTT
many	TRBV6-2/TRBV6-3	14	TRBJ1-1	NA	CASSYSGLNTEAFF	TGTGCCAGCAGTTACTCGGGCTTGAACACTGAAGCTTTCTTT
NA	TRBV6-6	16	TRBJ2-7	TRBD2	CAGSYSGTSGDYGQYF	TGTGCAGGCAGTTACTCTGGGACTAGCGGGGACTACGGGCAGTACTTC
many	TRBV7-2	13	TRBJ2-7	NA	CASSLARGYEQYF	TGTGCCAGCAGCTTAGCCAGGGGCTACGAGCAGTACTTC
many	TRBV19	15	TRBJ2-2	TRBD1	CASSETGIVSGELFF	TGTGCCAGTAGTGAGACAGGGATAGTATCAGGGGAGCTGTTTTTT
many	TRBV25-1	11	TRBJ1-5	NA	CASRVWEPQHF	TGTGCCAGCAGGGTATGGGAGCCCCAGCATTTT
many	TRBV2	12	TRBJ2-3	NA	CASTMGADTQYF	TGTGCCAGCACGATGGGGGCAGATACGCAGTATTTT